The 7 T cell receptor beta chains below all came from one sample that was sequenced in a study of T cells of healthy individuals. A single record per CDR3 protein comes from TCRdb applying MiXCR to the 5' RACE reads. The table includes 90,000 to 100,000 distinct CDR3 sequences, roughly a sixth detected once. All receptors derive from a human donor in good health.

A few counts support this clonotype. The chain employs TRBV6-2 or TRBV6-3 and TRBJ2-3; D is unresolved. The V gene lost 2 bases and the J gene lost 2 bases, with 8 bases spanning the gap. The CDR3 extends over 14 amino acids. In germline, CDR1 is MNHEY, CDR2 SVGEGT. CDR3 region: CASSYLRTTDTQYF. CDR3 bases: TGTGCCAGCAGTTACCTCCGGACCACAGATACGCAGTATTTT.

This clonotype was found many times. V and J are TRBV29-1 and TRBJ1-5; D is undetermined. CDR1 and CDR2 from the germline V gene are SQVTM and ANQGSEA. The V end was cut by 4 bases, the J end by 6 bases, with 10 bases between. The CDR3 contains 12 residues. The CDR3 sequence is CSVGHGGQPQHF. The CDR3 coding sequence is TGCAGCGTTGGGCACGGCGGTCAGCCCCAGCATTTT.

V usage is TRBV20-1 and J usage is TRBJ1-5; 8 bases line up with TRBD1. This CDR3 contains 16 residues. From germline, CDR1 is DFQATT and CDR2 SNEGSKA (reference sequence). V lost 0 bases to trimming and J lost 1 base; unmatched junction nucleotides: 5. The CDR3: CSARDPRGLSNQPQHF. The CDR3 DNA is TGCAGTGCTAGAGATCCCAGGGGGCTAAGCAATCAGCCCCAGCATTTT.

The CDR3: CASSLIGTTGELFF. DNA of the CDR3: TGTGCCAGCAGTTTAATAGGGACCACCGGGGAGCTGTTTTTT. J is TRBJ2-2 and V is TRBV28; D may be TRBD1 or TRBD2 (5 bases each). The V end lost 2 bases, the J end lost 4 bases, and 8 bases lay between the germline ends. Germline assignment: CDR1 MDHEN and CDR2 SYDVKM. The CDR3 extends over 14 amino acids.

Many counts were recorded for this clonotype. The rearrangement joins TRBV29-1 to TRBJ1-2; 8 bases are a match to TRBD1. This CDR3 spans 13 amino acids. V was clipped by 5 bases and J by 4 bases; unmatched bases: 6. Germline V gene lookup returns CDR1 SQVTM and CDR2 ANQGSEA. In DNA form, the CDR3 reads TGCAGCGTTATTACAGGGGGTGCCTATGGCTACACCTTC. It translates to CSVITGGAYGYTF.

The gene calls are TRBV12-3 or TRBV12-4 and TRBJ2-4; no clear D. Trimming pared 1 base from V and 9 bases from J, leaving 10 bases between. CDR3 length: 13 residues. The chain's CDR3 is CASSLVWGAIQYF. Here the CDR3 DNA reads TGTGCCAGCAGTTTAGTTTGGGGTGCCATTCAGTACTTC.

This chain joins TRBV12-3 or TRBV12-4 and TRBJ1-2; tentatively, D is TRBD1 (6 bases). V was pared by 8 bases and J by 7 bases, with 17 bases between. The CDR3 loop spans 13 amino acids. As DNA, the CDR3 is TGTGCCAGCGAAATGGGGGGGGCTGGTGGCTACACCTTC. It encodes CASEMGGAGGYTF.